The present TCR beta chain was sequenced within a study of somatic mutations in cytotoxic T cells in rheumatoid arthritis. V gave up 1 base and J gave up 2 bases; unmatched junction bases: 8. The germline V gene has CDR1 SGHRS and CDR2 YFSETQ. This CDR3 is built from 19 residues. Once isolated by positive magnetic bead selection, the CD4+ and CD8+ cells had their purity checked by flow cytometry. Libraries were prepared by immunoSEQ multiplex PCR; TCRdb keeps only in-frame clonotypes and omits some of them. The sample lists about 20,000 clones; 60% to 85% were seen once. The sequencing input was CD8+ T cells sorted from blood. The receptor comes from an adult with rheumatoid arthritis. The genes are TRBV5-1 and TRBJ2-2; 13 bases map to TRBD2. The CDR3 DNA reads TGCGCCAGCAGCTTGCACTCACTAGCGGGAGGGCTAAACACCGGGGAGCTGTTTTTT. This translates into CASSLHSLAGGLNTGELFF. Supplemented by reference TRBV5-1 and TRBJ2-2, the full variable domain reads KAGVTQTPRYLIKTRGQQVTLSCSPISGHRSVSWYQQTPGQGLQFLFEYFSETQRNKGNFPGRFSGRQFSNSRSEMNVSTLELGDSALYLCASSLHSLAGGLNTGELFFGEGSRLTVL.